This T cell receptor (beta chain) stems from a study of blood T cell repertoires in COVID-19. V shed 7 bases and J 4 bases; nucleotides not matched to a gene: 7. Germline-derived CDR1 and CDR2 are SNHLY and FYNNEI. The CDR3 has 14 amino acids. Using immunoSEQ multiplex PCR, the repertoire was profiled, and TCRdb retains in-frame clones only, with some absent. The repertoire has about 350,000 clones, around nine tenths of them found once; the top ten carry under 8.5%. The chain has TRBV2 and TRBJ2-5, with 9 bases that match TRBD1. The sequenced sample was peripheral blood. This TCR came from a woman aged 55-69 years with COVID-19, enrolled during active disease. The DNA of the CDR3 is TGTGCCAGCATCCGGGACAGGGACCGAGAGACCCAGTACTTC. It encodes CASIRDRDRETQYF.